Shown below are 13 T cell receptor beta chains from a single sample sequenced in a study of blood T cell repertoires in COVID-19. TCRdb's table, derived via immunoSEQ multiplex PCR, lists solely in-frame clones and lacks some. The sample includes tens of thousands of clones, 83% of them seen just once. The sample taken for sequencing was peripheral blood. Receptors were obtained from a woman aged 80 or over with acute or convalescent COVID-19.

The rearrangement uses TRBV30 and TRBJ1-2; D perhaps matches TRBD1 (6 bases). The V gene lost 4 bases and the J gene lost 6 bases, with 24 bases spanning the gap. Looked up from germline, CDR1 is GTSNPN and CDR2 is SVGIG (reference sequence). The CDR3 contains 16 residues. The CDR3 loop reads CAWTVTGIPTGHGYTF. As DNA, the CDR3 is TGTGCCTGGACGGTAACGGGTATACCCACAGGGCATGGCTACACCTTC.

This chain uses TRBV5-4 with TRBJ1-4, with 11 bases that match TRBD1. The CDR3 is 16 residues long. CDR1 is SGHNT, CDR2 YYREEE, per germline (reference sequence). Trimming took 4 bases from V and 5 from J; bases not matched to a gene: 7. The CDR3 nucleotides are TGTGCCAGCAGCCTTTCTCGGACAGGGGGCAATGAAAAACTGTTTTTT. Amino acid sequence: CASSLSRTGGNEKLFF. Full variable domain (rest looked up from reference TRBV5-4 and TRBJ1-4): ETGVTQSPTHLIKTRGQQVTLRCSSQSGHNTVSWYQQALGQGPQFIFQYYREEENGRGNFPPRFSGLQFPNYSSELNVNALELDDSALYLCASSLSRTGGNEKLFFGSGTQLSVL.

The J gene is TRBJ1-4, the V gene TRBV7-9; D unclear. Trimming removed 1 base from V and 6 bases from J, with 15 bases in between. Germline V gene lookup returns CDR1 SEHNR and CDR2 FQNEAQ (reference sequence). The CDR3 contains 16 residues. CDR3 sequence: CASSLVRWREDEKLFF. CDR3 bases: TGTGCCAGCAGCTTAGTACGCTGGCGGGAGGATGAAAAACTGTTTTTT.

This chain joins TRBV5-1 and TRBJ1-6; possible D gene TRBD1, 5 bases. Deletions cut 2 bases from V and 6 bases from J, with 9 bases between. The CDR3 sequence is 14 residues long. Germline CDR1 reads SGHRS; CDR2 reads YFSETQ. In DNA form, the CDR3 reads TGCGCCAGCAGCTTTGGACAAATTAATTCACCCCTCCACTTT. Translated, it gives CASSFGQINSPLHF.

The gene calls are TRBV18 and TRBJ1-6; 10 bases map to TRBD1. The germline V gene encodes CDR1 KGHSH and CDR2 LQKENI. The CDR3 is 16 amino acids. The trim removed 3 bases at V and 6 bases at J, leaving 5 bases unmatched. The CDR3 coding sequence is TGTGCCAGCTCACCGACCGGACAGGGGGGTAATTCACCCCTCCACTTT. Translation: CASSPTGQGGNSPLHF.

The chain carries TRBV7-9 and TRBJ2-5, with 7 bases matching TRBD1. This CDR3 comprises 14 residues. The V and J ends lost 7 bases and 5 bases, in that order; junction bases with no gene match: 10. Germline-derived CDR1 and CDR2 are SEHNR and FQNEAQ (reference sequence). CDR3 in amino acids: CASTDTGAGETQYF. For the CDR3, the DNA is TGTGCCAGCACCGATACAGGGGCAGGGGAGACCCAGTACTTC.

CDR3 sequence reads: CASSHRQGTLGAFF. DNA of the CDR3: TGCGCCAGCAGCCATAGACAGGGCACGCTTGGAGCTTTCTTT. The chain has TRBV10-2 and TRBJ1-1; 7 bases match TRBD1. The V and J ends lost 6 bases and 10 bases, in that order; junction bases with no gene match: 14. Germline V gives CDR1 WSHSY, CDR2 SAAADI. The CDR3 length is 14 residues.

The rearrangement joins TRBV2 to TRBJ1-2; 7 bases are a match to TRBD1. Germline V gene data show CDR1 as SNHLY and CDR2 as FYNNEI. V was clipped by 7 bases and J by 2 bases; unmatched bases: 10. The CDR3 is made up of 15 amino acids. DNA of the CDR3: TGTGCCAGCACCCCAGGGGGGCTGCGAAACTATGGCTACACCTTC. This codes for CASTPGGLRNYGYTF.

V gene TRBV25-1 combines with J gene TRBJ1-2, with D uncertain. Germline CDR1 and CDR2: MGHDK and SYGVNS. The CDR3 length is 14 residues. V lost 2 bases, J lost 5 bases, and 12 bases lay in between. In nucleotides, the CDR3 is TGTGCCAGCAGTGAAGCCGGGATCGGGTATGGCTACACCTTC. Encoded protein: CASSEAGIGYGYTF.

CDR3 amino acids: CASSPTSRGGKNTEAFF. The CDR3 coding sequence is TGTGCCAGCAGTCCGACATCAAGGGGGGGTAAGAACACTGAAGCTTTCTTT. The chain recombines TRBV6-6 with TRBJ1-1, with D maybe TRBD1 (6 bases). The CDR3 has 17 amino acids. CDR1 and CDR2 (germline): MNHNY, SVGAGI (reference sequence). V was clipped by 5 bases and J by 1 base, with 20 bases between them.

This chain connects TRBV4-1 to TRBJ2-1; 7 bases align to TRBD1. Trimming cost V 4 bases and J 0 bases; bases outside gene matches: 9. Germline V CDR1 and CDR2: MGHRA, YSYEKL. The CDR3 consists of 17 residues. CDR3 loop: CASSPRQGTSSYNEQFF. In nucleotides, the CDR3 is TGCGCCAGCAGCCCCCGACAGGGCACCAGCTCCTACAATGAGCAGTTCTTC.

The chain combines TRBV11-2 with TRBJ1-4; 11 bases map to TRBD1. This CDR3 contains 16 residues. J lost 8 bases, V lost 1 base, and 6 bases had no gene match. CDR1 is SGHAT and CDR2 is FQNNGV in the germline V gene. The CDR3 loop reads CASSLGWGQGEEKLFF. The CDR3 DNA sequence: TGTGCCAGCAGCTTAGGGTGGGGACAGGGGGAAGAAAAACTGTTTTTT.

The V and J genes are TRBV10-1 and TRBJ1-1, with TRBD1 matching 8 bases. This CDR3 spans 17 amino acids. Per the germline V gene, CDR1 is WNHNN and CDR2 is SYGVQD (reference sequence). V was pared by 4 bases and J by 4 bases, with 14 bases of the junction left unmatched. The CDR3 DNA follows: TGCGCCAGCAGTGGAGACAGGGGAGACTTGGGTGGCACTGAAGCTTTCTTT. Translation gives CASSGDRGDLGGTEAFF.